The T cell receptor (beta chain) described here comes from a study of shared clonotypes between healthy human individuals (dated by TCRdb to about 2020). About the study as a whole: A few men and two women, aged 18 to 49 years, made up the cohort. Per donor, three plates each were used for CD4 naive and CD4 memory, two for CD8 naive, and one for CD8 memory. The study deeply sequenced blood TCR repertoires of about five healthy adults to estimate repertoire size and the extent of clonotype sharing between individuals. To increase sequencing depth and limit assay-specific biases, different laboratories used diverse techniques to prepare libraries and sequence TCR repertoires. Leukapheresis yielded between about 0.85 and 10 billion PBMCs per donor. What the research found in general, with its limitations: Pairwise subsampling led to the expectation that sequencing depth would affect the degree of clonotype sharing among donors. Rarefaction of sorted-subset datasets indicated incomplete sequencing despite the large sequencing depth. Sharing across a handful of donors was observed for about 5% of naive CD4, less than 4% of naive CD8, 2% to 2.5% of memory CD4, and about 0.4% of memory CD8 clonotypes. Higher generation probabilities were observed for clonotypes shared by all four sorted-subset donors than for non-shared clonotypes. Because the study included only a small number of donors, the genetic and exposure-history diversity represented was limited. Sampling was restricted to blood, and TCR repertoires in tissues likely differ from the TCR repertoires found in blood. Estimated clonotype richness was generally larger for naive than for memory subsets.

CD8 naive samples were obtained by positive selection for CCR7 among CD45RO-negative cells, yielding a CD45RA+CCR7+ population from which TemRA cells were excluded. Donors were healthy HIV-negative adults with no recently reported acute infections or vaccinations. Every donor was a Caucasian adult residing in Nashville, Tennessee, USA. Blood was obtained by leukapheresis, after which PBMCs were separated by Ficoll-Histopaque density gradient centrifugation and cryopreserved in liquid nitrogen vapor phase. Analytical flow cytometry was used to check the purity and quantity of every magnetically sorted T cell population. Each sorted fraction had its genomic DNA isolated and then quantified by UV absorbance on a Nanodrop 2000c. This clone was counted a single time. Its antigen specificity is not known. Base qualities are not recorded, but no much larger clone differs from it by a single base. Using the deep immunoSEQ assay, TCR CDR3 regions were amplified from genomic DNA by multiplex PCR. Extracted genomic DNA from each cell subset was distributed evenly across all wells of several immunoSEQ 96-well plates, and each plate was treated as a replicate. Each replicate PCR for sorted subsets received approximately 200 ng genomic DNA, equal to about 30,000 T cell genomes. The purified libraries were quantified using a Qubit 3.0 fluorometer, sized with a Bioanalyzer 2100, and then quantified again using the KAPA Library Quantification kit. A separate single-read 150-cycle Illumina NextSeq 550 flow cell was used to sequence each immunoSEQ 96-well plate. As for the authors' bioinformatics: Because the immunoSEQ output held only junctional sequences and lacked quality scores, the filtering could not match the filtering applied to full-length reads. Sequences were annotated with PyIR, a Python wrapper for IgBLAST v1.9, and V/J genes and CDR3 were assigned using IMGT germline references. Reads were filtered out if the reads had weak V/J assignments (E-value above 1e-6), no CDR3, stop codons, out-of-frame junctions, or ambiguous translated residues. A V3J clonotype was defined by an identical inferred V gene, J gene, and CDR3 amino acid sequence. Percentage overlap between repertoires was computed as shared unique clonotypes divided by the size of the smaller repertoire. Three approaches were used to assess repertoire richness: RTK rarefaction, the Chao1 estimator, and Recon v2.1 estimates of unobserved clonotypes. Generation probabilities were computed with OLGA for all TCRbeta clonotypes obtained by the gDNA method from four donors. TCRdb carries this immuneACCESS record with in-frame sequences only. Its versions omit some clonotypes, under half of them owing to an unresolved V gene in the studies checked, with the rest unexplained. V and J calls and clone size come straight from that table; D and trimming were deduced from the DNA. The table for this sample lists hundreds of thousands of clones; more than 95% of them were counted only once. The ten most abundant clones make up 0.25% to 0.35% of the sample.

The CDR3 runs 16 residues from the cysteine to the phenylalanine. Only CDR3 DNA is held: 48 bases, read in frame from base 1. CDR1 and CDR2, looked up from the germline V gene, are SNHLY and FYNNEI. Trimmed from V: 4 bases; trimmed from J: 2 bases; junction bases lacking a gene match: 7. Specimen: naive CD8+ T cells sorted from blood. The meaning of the sample's cell subset or site label: CD45RA+CCR7+. The rearrangement joined TRBV2 to TRBJ2-7; the junction holds 11 bases that match TRBD2. This TCR derives from a man aged 25 to 40 in good health. The nucleotides read TGTGCCAGCAGTGCCAGCACTAGCGGGAGCACCTACGAGCAGTACTTC. Its coded protein is CASSASTSGSTYEQYF.